These T cell receptor beta chains were read from a single sample in a study of radiotherapy plus CTLA-4 blockade in lung cancer. Repertoires were generated with immunoSEQ multiplex PCR, while TCRdb's copy carries only in-frame clones and drops some. Among 45,000 to 55,000 clones listed, around 86% were seen once. The input for sequencing was peripheral blood, taken from a patient treated with radiotherapy plus ipilimumab. All receptors come from a human donor with non-small cell lung cancer who had stable disease on radiotherapy plus ipilimumab. CDR3s include the opening cysteine and the closing phenylalanine or tryptophan. The D gene is left open where the match is weak. Clone size is not always given. Where it is, it says once, few, many or a class for expanded clones.

J gene: TRBJ2-3; D gene: NA; V gene: TRBV7-2; clone size: NA; CDR3 protein: CASSFPSTDTQYF; CDR3 DNA: TGTGCCAGCAGCTTTCCTAGCACAGATACGCAGTATTTT
J gene: TRBJ1-5; D gene: NA; V gene: TRBV6-1; clone size: NA; CDR3 protein: CASSEIGRAIQPQHF; CDR3 DNA: TGTGCCAGCAGTGAAATCGGCAGGGCTATACAGCCCCAGCATTTT
J gene: TRBJ2-1; D gene: TRBD2; V gene: TRBV4-2; clone size: NA; CDR3 protein: CASSQEILGSGSSAEQFF; CDR3 DNA: TGTGCCAGCAGCCAAGAGATCCTTGGTAGCGGGAGCAGCGCTGAGCAGTTCTTC
J gene: TRBJ2-5; D gene: NA; V gene: TRBV5-6; clone size: NA; CDR3 protein: CASSLDRVEETQYF; CDR3 DNA: TGTGCCAGCAGCTTGGACAGGGTAGAAGAGACCCAGTACTTC
J gene: TRBJ1-2; D gene: TRBD1; V gene: TRBV5-6; clone size: NA; CDR3 protein: CASSPGTGTLGYGYTF; CDR3 DNA: TGTGCCAGCAGCCCGGGGACAGGGACCCTTGGCTATGGCTACACCTTC
J gene: TRBJ2-1; D gene: TRBD2; V gene: TRBV5-1; clone size: NA; CDR3 protein: CASSLPGTSGFYNEQFF; CDR3 DNA: TGCGCCAGCTCCCTTCCCGGGACTAGCGGATTCTACAATGAGCAGTTCTTC
J gene: TRBJ1-1; D gene: TRBD1; V gene: TRBV2; clone size: NA; CDR3 protein: CASSEAPNRGTTEAFF; CDR3 DNA: TGTGCCAGCAGTGAAGCACCGAACAGGGGTACCACTGAAGCTTTCTTT
J gene: TRBJ2-3; D gene: TRBD2; V gene: TRBV27; clone size: NA; CDR3 protein: CASRPRSGTSSDTQYF; CDR3 DNA: TGTGCCAGCAGACCTCGTTCCGGGACTAGCTCAGATACGCAGTATTTT
J gene: TRBJ2-1; D gene: TRBD2; V gene: TRBV2; clone size: NA; CDR3 protein: CASRLDSGSGEQFF; CDR3 DNA: TGTGCCAGCAGGTTGGATAGCGGGAGCGGGGAGCAGTTCTTC
J gene: TRBJ2-7; D gene: TRBD1; V gene: TRBV27; clone size: NA; CDR3 protein: CASSPSTGESSYEQYF; CDR3 DNA: TGTGCCAGCAGTCCCTCAACAGGGGAGTCCTCCTACGAGCAGTACTTC
J gene: TRBJ1-5; D gene: NA; V gene: TRBV10-2; clone size: NA; CDR3 protein: CASSEPGMAQPQHF; CDR3 DNA: TGCGCCAGCAGTGAGCCGGGGATGGCTCAGCCCCAGCATTTT
J gene: TRBJ1-3; D gene: NA; V gene: TRBV28; clone size: NA; CDR3 protein: CASSLGRATSGNTIYF; CDR3 DNA: TGTGCCAGCAGTTTGGGCAGGGCCACCTCTGGAAACACCATATATTTT
J gene: TRBJ2-3; D gene: TRBD2; V gene: TRBV7-3; clone size: few; CDR3 protein: CASSRGTSGPRDTQYF; CDR3 DNA: TGTGCCAGCAGCCGCGGGACTAGCGGACCCCGAGATACGCAGTATTTT
J gene: TRBJ1-5; D gene: NA; V gene: TRBV4-1; clone size: few; CDR3 protein: CASSDRNNQPQHF; CDR3 DNA: TGCGCCAGCAGTGACAGGAACAATCAGCCCCAGCATTTT
J gene: TRBJ2-7; D gene: TRBD2; V gene: TRBV7-8; clone size: NA; CDR3 protein: CASSRRLAGTPEAYEQYF; CDR3 DNA: TGTGCCAGCAGCCGAAGACTAGCGGGGACCCCCGAGGCGTACGAGCAGTACTTC
J gene: TRBJ2-7; D gene: NA; V gene: TRBV28; clone size: NA; CDR3 protein: CASSLVGLPYEQYF; CDR3 DNA: TGTGCCAGCAGTTTGGTGGGACTTCCCTACGAGCAGTACTTC
J gene: TRBJ2-2; D gene: NA; V gene: TRBV11-3; clone size: few; CDR3 protein: CASSQTRATGELFF; CDR3 DNA: TGTGCCAGCAGCCAGACCAGGGCCACCGGGGAGCTGTTTTTT
J gene: TRBJ2-2; D gene: NA; V gene: TRBV19; clone size: NA; CDR3 protein: CASSIAAGNTGELFF; CDR3 DNA: TGTGCCAGTAGTATAGCGGCAGGGAACACCGGGGAGCTGTTTTTT
J gene: TRBJ2-5; D gene: TRBD2; V gene: TRBV7-2; clone size: NA; CDR3 protein: CASSLAATSGQETQYF; CDR3 DNA: TGTGCCAGCAGCTTAGCGGCTACTAGCGGGCAAGAGACCCAGTACTTC
J gene: TRBJ1-5; D gene: NA; V gene: TRBV28; clone size: NA; CDR3 protein: CASSFQETGQPQHF; CDR3 DNA: TGTGCCAGCAGTTTCCAAGAGACAGGACAGCCCCAGCATTTT
J gene: TRBJ2-2; D gene: NA; V gene: TRBV18; clone size: NA; CDR3 protein: CASSRFSESTGELFF; CDR3 DNA: TGTGCCAGCTCACGTTTTAGTGAGAGTACCGGGGAGCTGTTTTTT
J gene: TRBJ1-5; D gene: TRBD1; V gene: TRBV28; clone size: NA; CDR3 protein: CASSFSKARTGHNQPQHF; CDR3 DNA: TGTGCCAGCAGTTTTTCGAAGGCCCGGACAGGGCACAATCAGCCCCAGCATTTT
J gene: TRBJ2-5; D gene: NA; V gene: TRBV7-9; clone size: NA; CDR3 protein: CASTRGDWETQYF; CDR3 DNA: TGTGCCAGCACCCGTGGGGACTGGGAGACCCAGTACTTC
J gene: TRBJ2-1; D gene: TRBD1; V gene: TRBV4-3; clone size: NA; CDR3 protein: CASSQRQGNSYNEQFF; CDR3 DNA: TGCGCCAGCAGCCAACGACAGGGCAACTCCTACAATGAGCAGTTCTTC
J gene: TRBJ2-1; D gene: NA; V gene: TRBV30; clone size: NA; CDR3 protein: CAWSVGQSSYNEQFF; CDR3 DNA: TGTGCCTGGAGTGTCGGACAGAGCTCCTACAATGAGCAGTTCTTC
J gene: TRBJ2-7; D gene: NA; V gene: TRBV21-1; clone size: NA; CDR3 protein: CASSTTPGYGGEQYF; CDR3 DNA: TGTGCCAGCAGCACCACACCCGGATATGGAGGCGAGCAGTACTTC
J gene: TRBJ1-4; D gene: NA; V gene: TRBV5-1; clone size: NA; CDR3 protein: CASSVGVLNNEKLFF; CDR3 DNA: TGCGCCAGCAGCGTCGGGGTACTAAATAATGAAAAACTGTTTTTT
J gene: TRBJ1-2; D gene: TRBD1; V gene: TRBV5-4; clone size: NA; CDR3 protein: CASSQPGQGRDYGYTF; CDR3 DNA: TGTGCCAGCAGCCAACCGGGACAGGGCAGGGACTATGGCTACACCTTC
J gene: TRBJ2-7; D gene: TRBD1; V gene: TRBV11-3; clone size: NA; CDR3 protein: CASSPGGQGPAHEQYF; CDR3 DNA: TGTGCCAGCAGCCCAGGGGGACAGGGCCCGGCGCACGAGCAGTACTTC
J gene: TRBJ2-3; D gene: NA; V gene: TRBV9; clone size: NA; CDR3 protein: CASNPPGTDTQYF; CDR3 DNA: TGTGCCAGCAATCCGCCGGGGACAGATACGCAGTATTTT
J gene: TRBJ2-7; D gene: NA; V gene: TRBV6-5; clone size: NA; CDR3 protein: CASSYQNRVEQYF; CDR3 DNA: TGTGCCAGCAGTTACCAGAACAGGGTCGAGCAGTACTTC
J gene: TRBJ2-7; D gene: NA; V gene: TRBV5-4; clone size: NA; CDR3 protein: CASSLDPRGGSYEQYF; CDR3 DNA: TGTGCCAGCAGCTTGGACCCGAGGGGGGGCTCCTACGAGCAGTACTTC
J gene: TRBJ2-1; D gene: TRBD1; V gene: TRBV7-9; clone size: few; CDR3 protein: CASSRLQGPVYNEQFF; CDR3 DNA: TGTGCCAGCAGCCGATTACAGGGGCCAGTTTACAATGAGCAGTTCTTC
J gene: TRBJ2-1; D gene: TRBD2; V gene: TRBV11-3; clone size: NA; CDR3 protein: CASSRGLAGGSYNEQFF; CDR3 DNA: TGTGCCAGCAGCCGAGGACTAGCGGGAGGGTCCTACAATGAGCAGTTCTTC
J gene: TRBJ1-5; D gene: TRBD1; V gene: TRBV19; clone size: NA; CDR3 protein: CASTSAGTENQPQHF; CDR3 DNA: TGTGCCAGTACCTCAGCCGGGACAGAAAATCAGCCCCAGCATTTT
J gene: TRBJ2-3; D gene: NA; V gene: TRBV7-3; clone size: NA; CDR3 protein: CASSFEGTDTQYF; CDR3 DNA: TGTGCCAGCAGCTTTGAGGGCACAGATACGCAGTATTTT
J gene: TRBJ1-4; D gene: NA; V gene: TRBV6-6; clone size: NA; CDR3 protein: CASSYSSASTNEKLFF; CDR3 DNA: TGTGCCAGCAGTTACTCGAGTGCTTCAACTAATGAAAAACTGTTTTTT
J gene: TRBJ1-1; D gene: TRBD1; V gene: TRBV5-4; clone size: NA; CDR3 protein: CASSLKGQGFEAFF; CDR3 DNA: TGTGCCAGCAGCTTGAAGGGACAGGGTTTTGAAGCTTTCTTT
J gene: TRBJ2-5; D gene: NA; V gene: TRBV19; clone size: once; CDR3 protein: CASSIDQGSEETQYF; CDR3 DNA: TGTGCCAGTAGTATAGATCAGGGGTCAGAAGAGACCCAGTACTTC
J gene: TRBJ2-3; D gene: NA; V gene: TRBV5-6; clone size: NA; CDR3 protein: CASSLGLQRWNTDTQYF; CDR3 DNA: TGTGCCAGCAGCTTGGGACTCCAGCGGTGGAACACAGATACGCAGTATTTT